Below, 6 T cell receptor beta chains from the same sample are listed, as sequenced in a study of graft-versus-host responses after intestinal transplantation. Their target antigens are unknown. Produced via immunoSEQ multiplex PCR; TCRdb's table is partial and in-frame only. The sample shows 140,000 or so clones, 80% to 95% of them seen only once. This material consisted of unstimulated CD4+ T cells sorted from spleen or lymph node cells, taken before intestinal transplant. The receptors come from a human donor who received an intestinal transplant.

This clone was seen a few times. The chain has TRBV28 and TRBJ1-4; D is uncertain. The CDR3 contains 12 residues. CDR1 is MDHEN and CDR2 is SYDVKM in the germline V gene. V lost 4 bases and J 5 bases, leaving 5 bases between the germline ends. CDR3 nucleotides: TGTGCCAGCAGTTCCGTGAATGAAAAACTGTTTTTT. This encodes CASSSVNEKLFF.

V and J are TRBV10-3 and TRBJ2-2; D may be TRBD2 (5 bases). The V and J ends lost 10 bases and 2 bases respectively, with 14 bases between them. There are 14 residues in the CDR3. The germline CDR1 and CDR2 sequences are ENHRY and SYGVKD. This CDR3 is CATLTRTNTGELFF. The CDR3 DNA sequence: TGTGCCACCCTAACCCGGACTAACACCGGGGAGCTGTTTTTT.

This chain uses TRBV9 with TRBJ2-5; no firm D call. This CDR3 spans 11 amino acids. V was clipped by 4 bases and J by 3 bases, with 4 bases between them. CDR1 is SGDLS, CDR2 YYNGEE, per germline. For the CDR3, the DNA is TGTGCCAGCAGCAGGGAAGAGACCCAGTACTTC. Translation: CASSREETQYF.

V is TRBV7-3 and J is TRBJ2-3, with D possibly being TRBD1 (6 bases). V was clipped by 6 bases and J by 1 base, with 14 bases between them. CDR3 length equals 15 residues. From germline, CDR1 is SGHTA and CDR2 FQGTGA. In nucleotides, the CDR3 is TGTGCCAGCAGTCTAAAGGGGGTTGGCACAGATACGCAGTATTTT. Its translation is CASSLKGVGTDTQYF.

Of note for this clone: At one end the junction does not follow the germline gene, possibly because of a read error. Here the CDR3 reads CVSSLGGSGDPQYF. The CDR3 DNA reads TGCGTCAGCAGCTTGGGAGGATCAGGAGACCCACAGTACTTC. This sequence joins TRBV5-1 and TRBJ2-5; D perhaps matches TRBD2 (6 bases). Germline assignment: CDR1 SGHRS and CDR2 YFSETQ. The CDR3 runs 14 residues.

The chain couples TRBV5-6 to TRBJ1-2, with D unresolved. Germline V gene data show CDR1 as SGHDT and CDR2 as YYEEEE. The ends were cut back, 2 bases at V and 2 bases at J, with 16 bases in the middle. The CDR3 extends over 16 amino acids. The CDR3 region has the DNA TGTGCCAGCAGCTTTGATTTAGCTGGCTTAAACTATGGCTACACCTTC. It yields the protein CASSFDLAGLNYGYTF.